Listed below are T cell receptor beta chains from one sample, sequenced in a study of OX40 agonist ivuxolimab in advanced cancers. Here immunoSEQ multiplex PCR was the method, and the copy in TCRdb shows in-frame clones only, minus some. The sample yields some 130,000 clones, 80% to 90% seen once. The sequencing here drew on CD4+ or CD8+ T cells sorted from blood, taken in a trial of the OX40 agonist ivuxolimab. The receptors stem from an adult with an advanced solid tumor such as melanoma, head and neck, liver or kidney cancer. Both conserved end residues are part of each CDR3. D genes are given only for firm matches.

V	J	D	CDR3
TRBV7-3	TRBJ2-1	.	CASSTGRFSYNEQFF
TRBV30	TRBJ1-1	TRBD1	CAWGETGLGTEAFF
TRBV11-2	TRBJ2-7	.	CASSLGRNYEQYF
TRBV28	TRBJ1-4	.	CASADRGGAKLFF
TRBV5-4	TRBJ2-7	.	CASSLGAGFSYEQYF
TRBV9	TRBJ1-1	.	CASSASGSNTEAFF
TRBV6-6	TRBJ1-1	.	CASTRGVNTEAFF
TRBV19	TRBJ1-1	.	CASSLYRENTEAFF
TRBV19	TRBJ2-7	.	CATRNRDGRYEQYF
TRBV18	.	.	CASSPPGRVQLYEQYF
TRBV10-3	TRBJ1-2	.	CAISEGTVYGYTF
TRBV19	TRBJ1-4	.	CASSMEQEPEKLFF
TRBV4-3	TRBJ2-1	.	CASSQGGGSYNEQFF
TRBV7-2	TRBJ2-1	.	CASSLDRGSYNEQFF
TRBV5-5	TRBJ1-2	TRBD1	CASSLGTGQNYGYTF
TRBV6-6	TRBJ2-5	.	CASRQGSETQYF
TRBV29-1	TRBJ1-2	.	CSVVTQVLGYTF
TRBV11-2	TRBJ2-7	.	CASSNSGNSKFDEQYF
TRBV28	TRBJ2-7	.	CATEDLGARRTYEQYF
TRBV18	TRBJ2-7	.	CASSPPQGRGYEQYF
TRBV7-8	TRBJ2-1	.	CASKPAGAGYNEQFF
TRBV27	TRBJ2-2	.	CASSLTGSTGELFF
TRBV10-3	TRBJ2-3	.	CAISEGLTDTQYF
TRBV7-2	TRBJ2-5	TRBD2	CASSLRVQRGAYQETQYF